In its sample, the clone carrying this T cell receptor (beta chain) was seen many times. As yet, its antigen is unknown. This sample was included in a study of T cell repertoires in cytomegalovirus infection. Overall study context: CMV epitopes that were recently identified and HLA-C-restricted were used alongside well-studied HLA-B-restricted ones. Both a matching HLA type and CMV infection were indicated by public TCR beta signatures.

The J segment lost 7 bases and the V segment lost 5 bases, leaving 7 bases of the junction unmatched. The CDR3 spans 13 residues. CDR1 is MNHEY and CDR2 is SVGAGI in the germline V gene. Study-level findings and limits: Identification of carriers of CMV plus the relevant HLA was performed using cumulative public TCR beta family frequency. The ex vivo response showed dominance by HLA-C-restricted CMV-specific TCR beta clonotypes.

TCRdb independently ran MiXCR on the reads; one entry per CDR3 protein. The sample carries around 900,000 distinct CDR3 sequences, approximately 31% recorded once. The chain employs TRBV6-5 and TRBJ1-2; 7 nucleotides match TRBD1. The sequenced sample was cultured CD8+ T cells from PBMCs, obtained from culture after CMV antigen stimulation. The receptor comes from a human donor in good health (CMV status not recorded). Some clones in this sample may be carry-over from other donors' samples. CDR3 nucleotide sequence: TGTGCCAGCAGTGCCGACAGGGCCCGTGGCTACACCTTC. The encoded protein is CASSADRARGYTF.